This TCR beta chain was observed in a study of OX40 agonist ivuxolimab in advanced cancers. CDR1 is MGHRA, CDR2 YSYEKL, per germline. V shed 2 bases, J shed 0 bases, and the junction held 4 bases outside the gene matches. CDR3 length: 16 amino acids. Whole-study findings and limits: In general, CD8+ T cells held more expanded clones than CD4+ did, on average.

Libraries were prepared by immunoSEQ multiplex PCR; TCRdb keeps only in-frame clonotypes and omits some of them. The repertoire consists of more than 60,000 clones, with 85% to 90% occurring once and the leading ten covering just under 1%. To note about this clone: Its cognate antigen is unknown.

This clonotype was obtained from an adult with an advanced solid tumor such as melanoma, head and neck, liver or kidney cancer. The specimen comprised CD4+ or CD8+ T cells sorted from blood, sampled in a trial of the OX40 agonist ivuxolimab. This sequence joins TRBV4-1 and TRBJ1-3; TRBD1 agrees at 7 bases. The CDR3: CASSQPGTASGNTIYF. The DNA of the CDR3 is TGCGCCAGCAGCCAACCCGGGACAGCCTCTGGAAACACCATATATTTT.